This TCR beta chain emerged from a study of radiation and T cells in renal cell carcinoma. The V end was cut by 1 base, the J end by 3 bases, with 12 bases between. Germline V gives CDR1 MNHEY, CDR2 SMNVEV (reference sequence). The CDR3 contains 15 residues. Produced via immunoSEQ multiplex PCR; TCRdb's table is partial and in-frame only. The sample includes under 100,000 clones, just under 85% of them seen just once. This clone was detected a few times. As yet, its antigen is unknown. As to time point: blood 4 weeks post-SBRT, at nephrectomy. The treatment denotes: 15 Gy SBRT to primary tumor, nephrectomy 4 weeks later. Nephrectomy followed 15 Gy stereotactic body radiation by 4 weeks. Blood was sampled at baseline, 2 weeks and 4 weeks after SBRT. The tumor was a clear cell renal cell carcinoma. Findings and limits, study-wide: Top tumor clonotypes rose in blood 2 weeks post-radiation, then contracted.

The TCR sequence derives from a man between 50 and 59 years old with renal cell carcinoma. The genes are TRBV27 and TRBJ1-2, with D maybe TRBD1 (5 bases). Sequenced here: blood, sampled from a patient whose treatment included radiotherapy and nephrectomy. The CDR3 sequence is CASSLYGGSHYGYTF. Here the CDR3 DNA reads TGTGCCAGCAGTTTATACGGGGGAAGTCACTATGGCTACACCTTC.